This TCR beta chain was sequenced for a study of cytomegalovirus exposure and HLA in healthy donors. PCR involved 60 Vbeta and 13 Jbeta primers. TCRdb keeps only in-frame clones here, not all; method: immunoSEQ multiplex PCR. The sample has 85,000 to 130,000 clones, about 75% seen once. CDR1 MDHEN and CDR2 SYDVKM come from the germline V gene. This CDR3 has 19 residues. The ends lost 6 bases at V and 2 bases at J; junction bases unmatched: 14. V and J are TRBV28 and TRBJ2-3, with TRBD2 matching over 13 bases. This receptor was taken from a male donor in good health and CMV-seropositive. The sample consisted of PBMCs. In DNA, the CDR3 is TGTGCCAGCAGCCCAGCAGATATGGGACTAGCGGGGACCACAGATACGCAGTATTTT. Translation: CASSPADMGLAGTTDTQYF.